These 10 T cell receptor beta chains originate from one sample sequenced in a study of blood T cell repertoires in COVID-19. Method: immunoSEQ multiplex PCR; TCRdb's copy keeps in-frame clones and lacks some. The table has under 250,000 clones, around four fifths seen once; the top ten hold more than 6%. Sequenced input: peripheral blood. The receptors were sampled from a woman aged 55-70 years with active or convalescent COVID-19.

The chain combines TRBV7-8 with TRBJ2-3, with a possible D match to TRBD2 (5 bases). There are 15 residues in the CDR3. From germline, CDR1 is SGHVS and CDR2 FQNEAQ. Trimming pared 1 base from V and 3 bases from J, leaving 11 bases between. CDR3 loop: CASSLGRPRTDTQYF. CDR3 coding DNA: TGTGCCAGCAGCTTAGGGAGGCCGAGGACAGATACGCAGTATTTT.

The chain combines TRBV29-1 with TRBJ2-3; 8 bases are shared with TRBD1. This CDR3 has 14 amino acids. Germline V gene sequence: CDR1 SQVTM, CDR2 ANQGSEA. The V segment lost 7 bases and the J segment 4 bases; nucleotides outside the gene matches: 10. The CDR3 region is CSAQGALDPDTQYF. The CDR3 region has the DNA TGCAGCGCTCAGGGGGCGCTGGATCCAGATACGCAGTATTTT.

In this sample, this clone turned up a few times. The rearrangement joins TRBV19 to TRBJ1-2, with a weak D call TRBD1 (6 bases). The CDR3 consists of 12 residues. The ends were cut back, 9 bases at V and 3 bases at J, with 11 bases in the middle. CDR1 and CDR2 (germline): LNHDA, SQIVND (reference sequence). This chain's CDR3 is CASSQGYYGYTF. CDR3 bases: TGTGCCAGCTCTCAGGGGTACTATGGCTACACCTTC.

J is TRBJ2-7 and V is TRBV10-3; 15 nucleotides agree with TRBD2. This CDR3 is 17 amino acids long. Trimming cost V 0 bases and J 7 bases; bases outside gene matches: 7. Germline V gene sequence: CDR1 ENHRY, CDR2 SYGVKD. The CDR3, as DNA: TGTGCCATCAGTGAGTCGGAGAGGACTAGCGGGAGGGGAGAGCAGTACTTC. This codes for CAISESERTSGRGEQYF.

Points on this clone: Other DNA sequences of this sample code for an identical CDR3. The CDR3 DNA follows: TGCGCCAGCAGAAGGGGAGACAGGGCGGCGTACACTGAAGCTTTCTTT. Amino acids: CASRRGDRAAYTEAFF. The chain is built from TRBV23-1 and TRBJ1-1; TRBD1 matches 7 bases. TRBV23-1 is designated an ORF whose function remains uncertain. CDR3 length equals 16 residues. V was clipped by 6 bases and J by 3 bases; unmatched bases: 13.

This clone was picked up one time. The rearrangement joins TRBV18 to TRBJ2-1; 8 nucleotides agree with TRBD2. Germline V gene data show CDR1 as KGHSH and CDR2 as LQKENI. This CDR3 has 14 residues. Losses at the gene ends were 0 bases for V and 15 bases for J; bases not matched to a gene: 10. CDR3 sequence (DNA): TGTGCCAGCTCACCACCCGTCTCAGAGCGGGAGTGGTTCTTC. Its translation is CASSPPVSEREWFF.

This rearrangement joins TRBV6-5 to TRBJ1-2; D uncertain. This CDR3 contains 14 residues. Trimming stripped 0 bases from V and 5 bases from J, with 10 bases between. CDR1 and CDR2 (germline): MNHEY, SVGAGI. The DNA of the CDR3 is TGTGCCAGCAGTTACTCTGGGCAGATATATGGCTACACCTTC. Translating gives CASSYSGQIYGYTF.

Only a few counts were recorded for this clone. The rearrangement links TRBV6-6 to TRBJ1-6, with TRBD1 as a possible D gene (5 bases). The CDR3 has 15 residues. The germline CDR1 and CDR2 sequences are MNHNY and SVGAGI (reference sequence). V gave up 0 bases and J gave up 5 bases, with 8 bases separating them. CDR3 amino acids: CASSYSNRNNSPLHF. The DNA for the CDR3 is TGTGCCAGCAGTTACTCGAACAGGAATAATTCACCCCTCCACTTT.

The CDR3 is CASSPRVGDRRTYEQYV. The CDR3 region has the DNA TGTGCCAGCAGCCCGCGTGTAGGGGACAGGAGAACCTACGAGCAGTACGTC. V gene TRBV11-2 combines with J gene TRBJ2-7; the match to TRBD1 covers 8 bases. The CDR3 covers 17 residues. Germline CDR1 SGHAT, CDR2 FQNNGV. After removal of 5 bases from V and 2 bases from J, the junction contained 14 bases not matched to a gene.

The chain couples TRBV28 to TRBJ1-4; D not certain. Trimming cost V 11 bases and J 0 bases, with 10 bases left between them. The length of the CDR3 is 13 residues. Per germline, CDR1 MDHEN and CDR2 SYDVKM. The CDR3 sequence: CAVGPATNEKLFF. Here the CDR3 DNA reads TGTGCCGTGGGCCCTGCAACTAATGAAAAACTGTTTTTT.